The rows below give T cell receptor beta chains drawn from one sample of a study of blood T cell repertoires in COVID-19. Produced via immunoSEQ multiplex PCR; TCRdb's table is partial and in-frame only. The data hold approximately 170,000 clones, with 65% to 85% observed a single time. Specimen: PBMCs or T cells enriched from blood (not recorded which). These receptors were collected from a woman in her 30s who had recovered from COVID-19. CDR3s include the opening cysteine and the closing phenylalanine or tryptophan. A D gene is named only where the DNA matches it firmly. Size is omitted from some rows. Given values are once, few, many or a class for expanded clones.

J	V	size	D	DNA	CDR3
TRBJ1-5	TRBV18	NA	NA	TGTGCCAGCTCACCGGCAATTAGCAATCAGCCCCAGCATTTT	CASSPAISNQPQHF
TRBJ1-1	TRBV5-1	NA	NA	TGCGCCAGCAGCTCGACAGTAAACGGAGCTGAAGCTTTCTTT	CASSSTVNGAEAFF
TRBJ2-5	TRBV5-1	NA	TRBD2	TGCGCCAGCAGCTTGGGAGCGGGAGCCGAGACCCAGTACTTC	CASSLGAGAETQYF
TRBJ2-7	TRBV5-8	NA	NA	TGTGCCAGCAGCTTGGGGTCGAGCATAGCCCACGAGCAGTACTTC	CASSLGSSIAHEQYF
TRBJ2-6	TRBV3-1/TRBV3-2	NA	NA	TGTGCCAGCAGCCGGGAACAGGGTTCCGGGGCCAACGTCCTGACTTTC	CASSREQGSGANVLTF
TRBJ2-3	TRBV27	NA	NA	TGTGCCAGCAGTTTAAGTGGGAGGAGCCCAGATACGCAGTATTTT	CASSLSGRSPDTQYF
TRBJ1-2	TRBV28	NA	TRBD1	TGTGCCAGCAGTCAGACAGGGGTGGGTGGCTACACCTTC	CASSQTGVGGYTF
TRBJ1-1	TRBV7-9	NA	NA	TGTGCCAGCAGCCTCCACCTTCCGGACACTGAAGCTTTCTTT	CASSLHLPDTEAFF
TRBJ1-1	TRBV6-1	NA	NA	TGTGCCAGCAGTGAAGACACCATGCAAGCTTTCTTT	CASSEDTMQAFF
TRBJ1-2	TRBV7-2	NA	TRBD1	TGTGCCAGTACGGATCAGGGGGCGTTTGCCTATGGCTACACCTTC	CASTDQGAFAYGYTF
TRBJ1-2	TRBV9	NA	NA	TGTGCCAGCAGCGTAGCCCTCAGGGACTATGGCTACACCTTC	CASSVALRDYGYTF
TRBJ2-3	TRBV11-2	NA	TRBD2	TGTGCCAGCAGCCGGACTAGCGGGGGACCTTATCCCTCGAATACGCAGTATTTT	CASSRTSGGPYPSNTQYF
TRBJ2-3	TRBV14	NA	NA	TGTGCCAGCAGCCAAACAGGGTTGTGGGGAGATACGCAGTATTTT	CASSQTGLWGDTQYF
TRBJ1-4	TRBV25-1	NA	NA	TGTGCCAGCCATCCCACAGGTGGCCATGAAAAACTGTTTTTT	CASHPTGGHEKLFF
TRBJ2-1	TRBV19	NA	NA	TGTGCCAGTAGTAGGGGGCGCCGGAATGAGCAGTTCTTC	CASSRGRRNEQFF
TRBJ2-2	TRBV11-2	NA	TRBD1	TGTGCCAGCAGCTTGGGACAGGGTGCCACCGGGGAGCTGTTTTTT	CASSLGQGATGELFF
TRBJ1-2	TRBV12-3/TRBV12-4	once	NA	TGTGCCAGCAGTTTCCAGGGGAGCTATGGCTACACCTTC	CASSFQGSYGYTF
TRBJ2-2	TRBV20-1	NA	NA	TGCAGTGCTAGTACTAGCATTAACACCGGGGAGCTGTTTTTT	CSASTSINTGELFF
TRBJ2-3	TRBV7-2	NA	TRBD2	TGTGCCAGCGGCAGCGGGGGGTTCACAGATACGCAGTATTTT	CASGSGGFTDTQYF
TRBJ2-7	TRBV6-5	NA	NA	TGTGCCAGCATCCCGGGACAATTCTACGAGCAGTACTTC	CASIPGQFYEQYF
TRBJ2-1	TRBV19	once	TRBD1	TGTGCCAGTACCGACAGGGGGCACACCACCAATGAGCAGTTCTTC	CASTDRGHTTNEQFF
TRBJ2-1	TRBV19	once	NA	TGTGCCAGTAGTATCTTTGGGGGGATCTCCTACAATGAGCAGTTCTTC	CASSIFGGISYNEQFF
TRBJ1-1	TRBV19	NA	TRBD1	TGTGCCAGTACCGTGACAGGGTGGACTGAAGCTTTCTTT	CASTVTGWTEAFF
TRBJ1-6	TRBV12-5	NA	NA	TGTGCTAGAATGAACCGACAGGTGAGAATTTCACCCCTCCACTTT	CARMNRQVRISPLHF
TRBJ2-3	TRBV7-8	NA	TRBD2	TGTGCCAGCGGAAAGATACTTGGACTAGCGCGGAAGGCAGATACGCAGTATTTT	CASGKILGLARKADTQYF
TRBJ2-1	TRBV28	NA	TRBD1	TGTGCCAGCAGTAAGGACAGGTTTTACAATGAGCAGTTCTTC	CASSKDRFYNEQFF
TRBJ1-2	TRBV6-1	NA	TRBD1	TGTGCCAGCAGTGACAGACAGGGGGCGATCTATGGCTACACCTTC	CASSDRQGAIYGYTF
TRBJ1-1	TRBV28	NA	NA	TGTGCCAGCAGTTTAGGGGGGGGACACCCGGCTGAAGCTTTCTTT	CASSLGGGHPAEAFF
TRBJ1-2	TRBV7-2	NA	NA	TGTGCCAGCAGCTCCAGACAAGACCACTATGGCTACACCTTC	CASSSRQDHYGYTF
TRBJ1-2	TRBV28	NA	NA	TGTGCCAGCAGTTTATCCGAATCAATAACGGATGGCTACACCTTC	CASSLSESITDGYTF
TRBJ2-7	TRBV27	NA	NA	TGTGCCAGCAGTTTAGGTGGGAGGGGGTACGAGCAGTACTTC	CASSLGGRGYEQYF
TRBJ2-2	TRBV28	NA	NA	NA	CASSSSGLLTGELFF
TRBJ1-5	TRBV12-3/TRBV12-4	NA	NA	TGTGCCAGCAGGGCGGGGTCGGGTCAGCCCCAGCATTTT	CASRAGSGQPQHF